The rows below give T cell receptor beta chains drawn from one sample of a study of T cells after yellow fever vaccination. TCRdb itself ran the 5' RACE reads through MiXCR, one entry per CDR3 protein. The table shows under 90,000 distinct CDR3 sequences, with approximately 7% occurring only once. The sample in question was CD8+ T cells sorted from PBMCs, obtained about 49 days after the first yellow fever vaccination. The origin of the receptors is a man in his late teens or twenties who received the YFV17D yellow fever vaccine. The CDR3 runs from the conserved cysteine through the conserved F or W. Fields, in order: CDR3 length, D gene, V gene, J gene, clone size, CDR3 DNA, CDR3 protein. D genes are given only for firm matches. Not every row has a clone size; where given, it reads once, few, many or a size class.

CDR3 length: 12; D gene: TRBD1; V gene: TRBV6-6; J gene: TRBJ1-6; clone size: -; CDR3 DNA: TGTGCCAGCTGGACAGGGGATTCACCCCTCCACTTT; CDR3 protein: CASWTGDSPLHF
CDR3 length: 14; D gene: -; V gene: TRBV20-1; J gene: TRBJ2-7; clone size: -; CDR3 DNA: TGCAGTGCGGGGTGGTCCCAGAAATCCTACGAGCAGTACTTC; CDR3 protein: CSAGWSQKSYEQYF
CDR3 length: 12; D gene: -; V gene: TRBV9; J gene: TRBJ1-3; clone size: many; CDR3 DNA: TGTGCCAGCAGCCCATCTGGAAACACCATATATTTT; CDR3 protein: CASSPSGNTIYF
CDR3 length: 15; D gene: -; V gene: TRBV7-2; J gene: TRBJ2-3; clone size: many; CDR3 DNA: TGTGCCAGCAGCGTGCCCCTTGCGGGGACAGATACGCAGTATTTT; CDR3 protein: CASSVPLAGTDTQYF
CDR3 length: 20; D gene: -; V gene: TRBV7-9; J gene: TRBJ2-7; clone size: -; CDR3 DNA: TGTGCCAGCAGCTCCACCACGGGTAGCCAGATGATAGGGCTGTCCTACGAGCAGTACTTC; CDR3 protein: CASSSTTGSQMIGLSYEQYF
CDR3 length: 15; D gene: -; V gene: TRBV7-9; J gene: TRBJ2-1; clone size: many; CDR3 DNA: TGTGCCAGCAGCTTAAGTAGCGGCACCTACAATGAGCAGTTCTTC; CDR3 protein: CASSLSSGTYNEQFF
CDR3 length: 14; D gene: -; V gene: TRBV10-3; J gene: TRBJ2-7; clone size: many; CDR3 DNA: TGTGCCATCAGTGAGTTTGGAGGGAACCACGAGCAGTACTTC; CDR3 protein: CAISEFGGNHEQYF
CDR3 length: 15; D gene: -; V gene: TRBV7-3; J gene: TRBJ2-1; clone size: many; CDR3 DNA: TGTGCCAGCAGTCCCGGTCGGGCTAGCCAGAATGAGCAGTTCTTC; CDR3 protein: CASSPGRASQNEQFF
CDR3 length: 13; D gene: TRBD1; V gene: TRBV5-1; J gene: TRBJ2-7; clone size: many; CDR3 DNA: TGCGCCAGCAGCTTTGGACAGGGCAGCGAGCAGTACTTC; CDR3 protein: CASSFGQGSEQYF
CDR3 length: 14; D gene: TRBD1; V gene: TRBV7-2; J gene: TRBJ2-1; clone size: few; CDR3 DNA: TGTGCCAGCAGCTTATGGACAGGGCCCAATGAGCAGTTCTTC; CDR3 protein: CASSLWTGPNEQFF
CDR3 length: 13; D gene: -; V gene: TRBV7-9; J gene: TRBJ2-5; clone size: many; CDR3 DNA: TGTGCCAGCAGCCTCAGGAGTCAAGAGACCCAGTACTTC; CDR3 protein: CASSLRSQETQYF
CDR3 length: 16; D gene: -; V gene: TRBV27; J gene: TRBJ2-1; clone size: many; CDR3 DNA: TGTGCCAGCAGTTCCGCGGGATCCTACTCCTACAATGAGCAGTTCTTC; CDR3 protein: CASSSAGSYSYNEQFF
CDR3 length: 14; D gene: -; V gene: TRBV12-3/TRBV12-4; J gene: TRBJ1-2; clone size: -; CDR3 DNA: TGTGCCAGCAGCTACTGGACGGGGGACTATGGCTACACCTTC; CDR3 protein: CASSYWTGDYGYTF
CDR3 length: 13; D gene: -; V gene: TRBV27; J gene: TRBJ1-2; clone size: many; CDR3 DNA: TGTGCCAGCAGTTTCAACCGCGCCTATGGCTACACCTTC; CDR3 protein: CASSFNRAYGYTF
CDR3 length: 14; D gene: -; V gene: TRBV11-2; J gene: TRBJ2-7; clone size: few; CDR3 DNA: TGTGCCAGCAGCACCTCACTAGTTATCTACGAGCAGTACTTC; CDR3 protein: CASSTSLVIYEQYF
CDR3 length: 15; D gene: -; V gene: TRBV6-5; J gene: TRBJ2-2; clone size: few; CDR3 DNA: TGTGCCAGCAGTTACTCGAGGCGTCTCTCCGGGGAGCTGTTTTTT; CDR3 protein: CASSYSRRLSGELFF
CDR3 length: 14; D gene: -; V gene: TRBV7-6; J gene: TRBJ2-3; clone size: few; CDR3 DNA: TGTGCCAGCAGCTTAGAACACAATCGGGATACGCAGTATTTT; CDR3 protein: CASSLEHNRDTQYF